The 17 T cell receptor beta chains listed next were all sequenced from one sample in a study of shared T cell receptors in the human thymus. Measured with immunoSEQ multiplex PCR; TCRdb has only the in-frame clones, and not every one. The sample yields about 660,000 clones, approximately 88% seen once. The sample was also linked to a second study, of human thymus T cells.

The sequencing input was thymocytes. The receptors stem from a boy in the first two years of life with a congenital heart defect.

CDR3 nucleotide sequence: TGTGCCAGCAATCAACAGGGGGCGAATGAGCAGTTCTTC. This codes for CASNQQGANEQFF. The chain couples TRBV27 to TRBJ2-1, with 9 nucleotides matching TRBD1. The ends lost 7 bases at V and 7 bases at J; junction bases unmatched: 5. The CDR3 loop spans 13 amino acids. Germline lookup yields CDR1 MNHEY and CDR2 SMNVEV (reference sequence).

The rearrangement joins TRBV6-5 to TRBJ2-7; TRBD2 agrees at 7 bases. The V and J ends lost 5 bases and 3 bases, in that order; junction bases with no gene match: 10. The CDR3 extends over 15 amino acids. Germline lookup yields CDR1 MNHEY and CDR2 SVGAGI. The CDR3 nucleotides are TGTGCCAGCAGTCCCCGGGAGGCTCCCTTCTACGAGCAGTACTTC. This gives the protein CASSPREAPFYEQYF.

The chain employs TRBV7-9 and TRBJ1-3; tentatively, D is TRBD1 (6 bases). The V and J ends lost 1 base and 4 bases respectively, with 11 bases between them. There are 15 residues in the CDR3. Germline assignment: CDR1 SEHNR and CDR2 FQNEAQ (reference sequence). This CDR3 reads CASSLEDSFGNTIYF. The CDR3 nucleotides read TGTGCCAGCAGCTTAGAGGACAGCTTCGGAAACACCATATATTTT.

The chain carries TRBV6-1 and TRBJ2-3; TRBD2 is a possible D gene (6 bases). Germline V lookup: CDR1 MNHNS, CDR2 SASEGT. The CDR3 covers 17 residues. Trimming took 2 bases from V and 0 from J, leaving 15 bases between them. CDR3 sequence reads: CASSEKERVDSTDTQYF. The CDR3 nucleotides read TGTGCCAGCAGTGAAAAAGAGCGGGTAGACAGCACAGATACGCAGTATTTT.

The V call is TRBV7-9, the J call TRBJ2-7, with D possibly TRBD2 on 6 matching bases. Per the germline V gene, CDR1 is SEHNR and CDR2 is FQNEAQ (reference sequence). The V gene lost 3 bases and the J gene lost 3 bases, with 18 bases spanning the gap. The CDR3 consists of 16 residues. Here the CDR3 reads CASSFWAPSAYYEQYF. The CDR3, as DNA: TGTGCCAGCAGCTTTTGGGCCCCTAGCGCTTACTACGAGCAGTACTTC.

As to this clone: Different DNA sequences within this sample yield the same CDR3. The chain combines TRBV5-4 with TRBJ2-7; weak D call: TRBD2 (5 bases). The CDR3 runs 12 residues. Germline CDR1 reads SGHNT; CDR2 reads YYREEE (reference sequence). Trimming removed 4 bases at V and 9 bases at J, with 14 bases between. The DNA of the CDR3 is TGTGCCAGCAGCCTGACGCCGGGATGGCAGTACTTC. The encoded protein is CASSLTPGWQYF.

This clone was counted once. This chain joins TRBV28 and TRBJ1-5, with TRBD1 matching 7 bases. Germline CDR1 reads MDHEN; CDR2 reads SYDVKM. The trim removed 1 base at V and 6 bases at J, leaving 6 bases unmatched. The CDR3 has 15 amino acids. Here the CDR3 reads CASSLYRGRGQPQHF. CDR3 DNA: TGTGCCAGCAGTTTATACAGGGGAAGGGGTCAGCCCCAGCATTTT. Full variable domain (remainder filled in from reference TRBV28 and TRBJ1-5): DVKVTQSSRYLVKRTGEKVFLECVQDMDHENMFWYRQDPGLGLRLIYFSYDVKMKEKGDIPEGYSVSREKKERFSLILESASTNQTSMYLCASSLYRGRGQPQHFGDGTRLSIL.

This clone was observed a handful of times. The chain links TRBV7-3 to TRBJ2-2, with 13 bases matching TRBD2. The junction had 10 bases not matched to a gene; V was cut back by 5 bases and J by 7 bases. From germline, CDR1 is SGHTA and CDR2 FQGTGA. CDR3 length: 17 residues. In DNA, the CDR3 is TGTGCCAGCAGCCTCCCCGGGACTAGCGGGACAGGCGGGGAGCTGTTTTTT. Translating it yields CASSLPGTSGTGGELFF.

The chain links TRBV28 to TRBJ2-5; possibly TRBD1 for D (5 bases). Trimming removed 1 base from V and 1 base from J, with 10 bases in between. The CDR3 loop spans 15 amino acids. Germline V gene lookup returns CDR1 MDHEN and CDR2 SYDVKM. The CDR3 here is CASSLYRTLQETQYF. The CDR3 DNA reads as TGTGCCAGCAGTTTATACAGGACACTCCAAGAGACCCAGTACTTC.

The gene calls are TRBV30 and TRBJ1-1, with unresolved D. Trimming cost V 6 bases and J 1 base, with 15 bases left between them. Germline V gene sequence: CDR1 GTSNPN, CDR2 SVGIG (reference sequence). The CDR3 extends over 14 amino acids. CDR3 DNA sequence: TGTGCCTGCGAAATTAACGAGCCGAACACTGAAGCTTTCTTT. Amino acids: CACEINEPNTEAFF. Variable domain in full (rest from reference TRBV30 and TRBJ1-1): SQTIHQWPATLVQPVGSPLSLECTVEGTSNPNLYWYRQAAGRGLQLLFYSVGIGQISSEVPQNLSASRPQDRQFILSSKKLLLSDSGFYLCACEINEPNTEAFFGQGTRLTVV.

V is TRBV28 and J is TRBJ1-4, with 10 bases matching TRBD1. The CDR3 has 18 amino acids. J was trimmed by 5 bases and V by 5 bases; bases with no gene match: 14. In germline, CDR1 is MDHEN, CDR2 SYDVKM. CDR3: CASSPPPHPGQGNEKLFF. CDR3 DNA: TGTGCCAGCAGTCCCCCTCCCCACCCGGGACAGGGGAATGAAAAACTGTTTTTT. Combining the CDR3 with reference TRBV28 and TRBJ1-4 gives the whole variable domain DVKVTQSSRYLVKRTGEKVFLECVQDMDHENMFWYRQDPGLGLRLIYFSYDVKMKEKGDIPEGYSVSREKKERFSLILESASTNQTSMYLCASSPPPHPGQGNEKLFFGSGTQLSVL.

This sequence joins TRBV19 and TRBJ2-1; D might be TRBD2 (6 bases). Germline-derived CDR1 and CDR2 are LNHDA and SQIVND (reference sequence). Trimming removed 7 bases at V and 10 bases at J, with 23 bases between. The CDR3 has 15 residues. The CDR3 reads CASTMRLASGKEQFF. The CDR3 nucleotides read TGTGCCAGTACCATGAGGCTAGCGTCTGGGAAGGAGCAGTTCTTC.

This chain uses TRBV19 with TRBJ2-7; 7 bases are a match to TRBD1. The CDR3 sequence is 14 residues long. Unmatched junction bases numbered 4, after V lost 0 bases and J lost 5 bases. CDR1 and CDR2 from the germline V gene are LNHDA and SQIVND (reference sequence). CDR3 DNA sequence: TGTGCCAGTAGTATAGAGAGGGGGACAGACGAGCAGTACTTC. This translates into CASSIERGTDEQYF.

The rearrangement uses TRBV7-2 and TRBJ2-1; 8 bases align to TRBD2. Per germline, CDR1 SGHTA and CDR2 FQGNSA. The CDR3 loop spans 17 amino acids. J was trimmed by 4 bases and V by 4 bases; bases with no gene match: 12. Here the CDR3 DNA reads TGTGCCAGCAGCTCAGATCGGGAGGGGACTGGATACAATGAGCAGTTCTTC. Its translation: CASSSDREGTGYNEQFF.

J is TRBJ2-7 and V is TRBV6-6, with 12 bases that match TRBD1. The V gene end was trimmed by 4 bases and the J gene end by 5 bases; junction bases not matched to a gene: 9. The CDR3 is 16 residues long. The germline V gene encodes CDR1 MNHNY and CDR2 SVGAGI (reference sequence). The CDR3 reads CASSSWGTGGWNEQYF. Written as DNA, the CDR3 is TGTGCCAGCAGTTCCTGGGGGACAGGGGGCTGGAACGAGCAGTACTTC.

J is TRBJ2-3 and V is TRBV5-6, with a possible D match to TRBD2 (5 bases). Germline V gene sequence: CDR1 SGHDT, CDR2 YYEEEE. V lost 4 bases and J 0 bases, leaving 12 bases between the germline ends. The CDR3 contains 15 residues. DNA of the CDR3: TGTGCCAGCAGCCCGGACTTCCCGAGCACAGATACGCAGTATTTT. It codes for CASSPDFPSTDTQYF. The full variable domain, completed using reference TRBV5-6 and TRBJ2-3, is DAGVTQSPTHLIKTRGQQVTLRCSPKSGHDTVSWYQQALGQGPQFIFQYYEEEERQRGNFPDRFSGHQFPNYSSELNVNALLLGDSALYLCASSPDFPSTDTQYFGPGTRLTVL.

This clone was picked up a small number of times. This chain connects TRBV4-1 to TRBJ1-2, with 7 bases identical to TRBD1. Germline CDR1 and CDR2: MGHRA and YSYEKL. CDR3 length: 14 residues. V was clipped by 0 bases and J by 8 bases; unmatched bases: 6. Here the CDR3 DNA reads TGCGCCAGCAGCCAAGACGCCGACAGGGACGGCTACACCTTC. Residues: CASSQDADRDGYTF.